The T cell receptor (beta chain) described here comes from a study of shared T cell receptors in the human thymus. This table comes from immunoSEQ multiplex PCR, and its TCRdb copy is limited to in-frame clones, with some not included. The sample includes 540,000 or so clones, roughly 74% of them seen just once. Germline CDR1 reads SGHNT; CDR2 reads YENEEA. Trimming removed 1 base from V and 6 bases from J; junction bases left unmatched: 13. The CDR3 has 18 amino acids. The same data also contributed to another study, on human thymus T cells. That publication notes: Thymus tissue was removed during corrective cardiac surgery. Apparent skewing of V and J gene usage characterized both thymic and blood repertoires.

The material sequenced was thymocytes. The chain uses TRBV11-3 and TRBJ2-7, with 12 bases identical to TRBD2. The sequence came from a boy under two years old with a congenital heart defect. CDR3: CASSLALAGGPVTPEQYF. For the CDR3, the DNA is TGTGCCAGCAGCTTAGCCCTAGCGGGAGGGCCTGTGACCCCCGAGCAGTACTTC. The whole variable domain, remainder taken from reference TRBV11-3 and TRBJ2-7, is EAGVVQSPRYKIIEKKQPVAFWCNPISGHNTLYWYLQNLGQGPELLIRYENEEAVDDSQLPKDRFSAERLKGVDSTLKIQPAELGDSAVYLCASSLALAGGPVTPEQYFGPGTRLTVT.